This TCR beta chain was identified in a study of cytomegalovirus exposure and HLA in healthy donors. Study-wide background: From roughly 180 million T cells, an earlier analysis saw approximately 110 million unique TCR beta sequences.

13 Jbeta primers and 60 Vbeta primers were used for the PCR. TCRdb's copy holds only in-frame clones and misses some; the assay was immunoSEQ multiplex PCR. The sample includes 180,000 or so clones, around three quarters of them seen just once. General study findings and limits: A missense variant in DCLRE1C was later tied to TCR beta V- and J-gene trimming.

The CDR3 totals 15 residues. V gave up 5 bases and J gave up 5 bases; unmatched junction bases: 8. Per the germline V gene, CDR1 is MNHNY and CDR2 is SVGAGI (reference sequence). Regarding this clone: The antigen is not known.

What was sequenced was PBMCs. The sequence was obtained from a woman in her twenties or thirties in good health and CMV-seropositive. V is TRBV6-6 and J is TRBJ1-5, with 8 positions matching TRBD1. CDR3 in amino acids: CASSQTGTGDQPQHF. CDR3 coding DNA: TGTGCCAGCAGTCAGACCGGGACAGGAGATCAGCCCCAGCATTTT.